This T cell receptor (beta chain) was found in a study of OX40 agonist ivuxolimab in advanced cancers. Overall study: At 0.01 to 10 mg/kg, ivuxolimab was administered intravenously to patients every 2 weeks. General study findings and limits: There was clonal expansion of CD4+ and CD8+ blood T cells by week 6 at 0.1 to 3.0 mg/kg. Averaged across samples, CD8+ T cells carried more expanded clones than CD4+ did.

As regards this clone: Antigen: not known.

Sequencing was performed with immunoSEQ multiplex PCR; in TCRdb, only in-frame clones are kept and a portion is missing. Of roughly 65,000 clones detected, about nine tenths appear once; the ten largest clones hold approximately 0.3%. The TCR sequence derives from an adult with an advanced solid tumor such as melanoma, head and neck, liver or kidney cancer. The sample consisted of CD4+ or CD8+ T cells sorted from blood, taken in a trial of the OX40 agonist ivuxolimab.

In DNA, the CDR3 is TGTGCCAGCAGTTCCGTCAGGGGGGGAGACAAAAACATTCAGTACTTC. Its translation: CASSSVRGGDKNIQYF. This rearrangement joins TRBV6-5 to TRBJ2-4; D may match TRBD1 or TRBD2 (7 bases each). The CDR3 is made up of 16 amino acids. CDR1 and CDR2 (germline): MNHEY, SVGAGI. The V end lost 4 bases, the J end lost 3 bases, and 16 bases lay between the germline ends.